The entry below describes one T cell receptor beta chain. Its antigen has not been determined. Nothing much larger sits one base from this clone, and base qualities are not available. Including the terminal cysteine and phenylalanine, the CDR3 comprises 14 residues. Only the CDR3 DNA is retained, 42 bases long and in frame from the first base. Sequences SGDLS (CDR1) and YYNGEE (CDR2) are obtained from the germline V gene. V is clipped by 0 bases and J by 6 bases, and the sequence between their germline boundaries is 9 bases long. With the immunoSEQ assay, which is a bias-controlled multiplex PCR relying on V- and J-specific primers, TCR beta CDR3 regions were amplified from genomic DNA. In a second PCR step, a proprietary barcode and Illumina adapter sequences were attached to the CDR3 amplicons. An Illumina MiSeq instrument was used to sequence the CDR3 libraries. The published analysis was carried out like this. Export and quality control were performed with immunoSEQ Analyzer 3.0, and downstream analyses were performed with R Bioconductor and Immunarch. Only productive rearrangements in the normalized downsampled data set went into calculating the repertoire metrics. Clonotypes larger than 5 templates in the normalized cohort were defined as pathologically expanded. The Inverse Simpson Index served as the measure of repertoire diversity. The non-normalized data set was used for CMV-specificity analyses so that all clonotypes could be captured. TCRdb took this table from immuneACCESS and kept in-frame rearrangements with V and J called. Such tables lack part of the clones; where checked against another copy, unresolved V genes explain under half of the gap, and the rest is unexplained. V, J and clone size are those of that table, while D and trimming were read from the DNA. The sample table shows 15,000 to 20,000 clones, and about two thirds are seen once. Of the sample, 12% falls within the top ten clones.

The data derive from a study of T cell clonotyping in hematopoietic cell transplantation (dated by TCRdb to about 2021). Turning to the overall study: A total of about 140 blood samples were gathered in the study from fewer than 40 consecutive transplant recipients along with their related donors. Recruitment of patients was conducted between late 2015 and January 2017, and follow-up was continued until September 2020 or death. The study at large found these results: Broader posttransplant TCR repertoire diversity was predicted by donor and pretransplant recipient Inverse Simpson Index values. A decrease in recipient TCR diversity was observed after transplant, and a progressive increase in pathologically expanded clonotypes was seen from day 30 to day 180. Just a small fraction of recipient repertoires overlapped with donor repertoires, and more than 97% appeared de novo at the given depth. The sample size was limited and the cells went unsorted, which meant the CD4 and CD8 repertoire contributions could not be told apart.

This specimen's time point label, per the study, means: 30 days after allo-HCT. Blood from recipients was drawn about 28 days before transplant and again at days 30, 100 and 180 after transplant. Nuclei Lysis Solution was used to extract genomic DNA from fresh or cryopreserved unfractionated peripheral blood mononuclear cells. The rearranged segments are TRBV9 and TRBJ2-2, with no confidently assigned D gene. This TCR was recovered from a male patient aged 45-60 years who had an allogeneic stem cell transplant from an unrelated donor, so T cells may come from the graft donor. Some clones in this sample may be carry-over from other donors' samples. Here the sequenced sample was PBMCs, taken 30 days after allogeneic stem cell transplant. CDR3 region: CASSVVTDPGELFF. Here is the DNA: TGTGCCAGCAGCGTAGTGACGGATCCCGGGGAGCTGTTTTTT.